This T cell receptor (beta chain) was documented in a study of blood T cells in healthy people across ages. Broader study findings: Donor CMV status, an unknown factor, possibly confounded changes in expanded clonotypes.

The authors ran a second PCR of 7 to 11 cycles using a sample-barcoded 5' primer and a J-beta primer mix. Via MiXCR, TCRdb re-called the 5' RACE reads, giving one row per CDR3 protein. In the table there are over a million distinct CDR3 sequences, around 55% of which are singletons. Staff drew around 10 milliliters of peripheral blood from each donor. Germline CDR1 is ENHRY and CDR2 is SYGVKD. V lost 0 bases and J lost 6; bases outside the gene matches: 8. The CDR3 consists of 17 residues. Details on this clonotype: Its cognate antigen is unknown.

This chain links TRBV10-3 with TRBJ1-6, with 7 bases lining up with TRBD1. Sample: blood. The sequence came from a man aged 18 to 29 in good health. CDR3 residues: CAISESLPGQSNSPLHF. Written as DNA, the CDR3 is TGTGCCATCAGTGAGTCCCTACCGGGACAGAGTAATTCACCCCTCCACTTT.